Detailed here is one T cell receptor (beta chain). Its antigen remains unidentified. This sample was included in a study of human T cells and chemical hapten exposure. Study-wide background: Predominantly women, the patients had alopecia areata, totalis or universalis.

V trimming: 4 bases; J trimming: 5 bases; junction bases outside the gene matches: 8. Germline loops: CDR1 SGDLS, CDR2 YYNGEE. The CDR3 contains 16 residues. TCRdb re-derived calls from the RACE reads in MiXCR, one entry per CDR3 protein. The profile shows about 190,000 distinct CDR3 sequences, around a quarter of them singletons. General study findings and limits: Large CDR3 similarity clusters arose significantly more often from expanded TCRs than from controls.

Time point given: patch test 3, about 24 weeks after DPC sensitization. Treatment: therapeutic diphenylcyclopropenone sensitization with weekly scalp DPC. Whole blood that had not been fractionated was the source of extracted total RNA. Source: whole blood, taken in connection with sensitization to the hapten diphenylcyclopropenone (DPC). The rearrangement links TRBV9 to TRBJ2-2; 10 nucleotides match TRBD2. This receptor was identified in a woman between 40 and 55 years old with alopecia areata. Some clones in this sample may be carry-over from other donors' samples. The CDR3 is CASSHSGRPWTGELFF. The CDR3 region has the DNA TGTGCCAGCAGCCATAGCGGGAGGCCCTGGACCGGGGAGCTGTTTTTT. Full variable domain (outside the CDR3, taken from reference TRBV9 and TRBJ2-2): DSGVTQTPKHLITATGQRVTLRCSPRSGDLSVYWYQQSLDQGLQFLIQYYNGEERAKGNILERFSAQQFPDLHSELNLSSLELGDSALYFCASSHSGRPWTGELFFGEGSRLTVL.